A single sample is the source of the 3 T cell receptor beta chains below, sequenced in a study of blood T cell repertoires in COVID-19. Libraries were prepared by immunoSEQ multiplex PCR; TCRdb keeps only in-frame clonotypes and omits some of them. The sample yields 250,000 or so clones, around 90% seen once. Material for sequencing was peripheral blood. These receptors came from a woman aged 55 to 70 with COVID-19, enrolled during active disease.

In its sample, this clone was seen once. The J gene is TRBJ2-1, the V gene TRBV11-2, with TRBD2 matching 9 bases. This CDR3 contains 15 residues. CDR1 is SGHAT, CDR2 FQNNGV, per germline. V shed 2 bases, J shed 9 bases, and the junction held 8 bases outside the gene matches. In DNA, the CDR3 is TGTGCCAGCAGCTTAAGTTCAGCGGGGGGCAGTGAGCAGTTCTTC. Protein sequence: CASSLSSAGGSEQFF.

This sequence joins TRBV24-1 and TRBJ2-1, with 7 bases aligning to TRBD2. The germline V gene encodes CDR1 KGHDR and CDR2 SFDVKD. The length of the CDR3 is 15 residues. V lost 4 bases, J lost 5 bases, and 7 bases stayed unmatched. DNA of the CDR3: TGTGCCACCAGTGACACGCGGGGGAATAACAATGAGCAGTTCTTC. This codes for CATSDTRGNNNEQFF.

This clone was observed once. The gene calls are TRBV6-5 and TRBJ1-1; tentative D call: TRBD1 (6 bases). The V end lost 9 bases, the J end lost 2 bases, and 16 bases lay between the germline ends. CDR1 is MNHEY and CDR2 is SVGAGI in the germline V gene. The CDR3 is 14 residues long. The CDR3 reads CASRQGPGNTEAFF. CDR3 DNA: TGTGCCAGTCGGCAGGGGCCCGGAAACACTGAAGCTTTCTTT.